This T cell receptor beta chain was found in a study of Ad26.COV2.S vaccination and SARS-CoV-2 variants. Study summary: Doses of Ad26.COV2.S were injected into muscle once or twice, 56 days apart.

Of note for this clone: Its target is unknown.

Documented treatment: about 20 received Ad26.COV2.S at low or high dose, single or two shots; 5 received placebo; per-sample allocation not given. Material that was analyzed had been drawn on day 63 after the first vaccine or placebo injection. Recruitment in Boston yielded a donor of adult age, 18-55 years. It was Wuhan-strain SARS-CoV-2 spike that the Ad26 vaccine vector expressed. Assay used: immunoSEQ multiplex PCR; TCRdb lists only in-frame clones, some missing. This sample yields 350,000 to 450,000 clones, of which about 83% are seen a single time; approximately 7.8% belongs to the top ten. V lost 3 bases to trimming and J lost 4 bases; unmatched junction nucleotides: 8. The CDR3 contains 16 residues. Germline assignment: CDR1 MGHRA and CDR2 YSYEKL. Study conclusions and caveats: There was a possibility that the TCR breadth and depth analyses underestimated total T cell responses.

The sequencing here drew on peripheral blood, taken in a trial of Ad26.COV2.S vaccine versus placebo. The chain combines TRBV4-1 with TRBJ2-7, with 11 nucleotides matching TRBD2. The origin of this receptor is a person between 18 and 60 years old who received the Ad26.COV2.S COVID-19 vaccine or a placebo. This CDR3 is CASSQTLAGDWYEQYF. The CDR3 DNA reads as TGCGCCAGCAGCCAGACACTAGCGGGAGATTGGTACGAGCAGTACTTC.